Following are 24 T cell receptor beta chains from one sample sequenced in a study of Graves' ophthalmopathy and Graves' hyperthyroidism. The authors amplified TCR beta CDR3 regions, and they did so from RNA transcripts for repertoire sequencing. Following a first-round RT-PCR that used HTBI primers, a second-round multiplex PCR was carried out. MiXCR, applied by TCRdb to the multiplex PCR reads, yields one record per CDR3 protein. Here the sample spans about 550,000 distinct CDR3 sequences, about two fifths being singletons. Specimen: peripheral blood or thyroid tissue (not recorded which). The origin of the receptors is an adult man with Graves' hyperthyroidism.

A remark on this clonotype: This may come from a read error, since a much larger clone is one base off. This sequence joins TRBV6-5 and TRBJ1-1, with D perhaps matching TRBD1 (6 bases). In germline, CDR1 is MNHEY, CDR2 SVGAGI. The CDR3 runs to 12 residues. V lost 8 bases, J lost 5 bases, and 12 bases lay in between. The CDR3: CASGTGFTEAFF. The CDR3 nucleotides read TGTGCCAGCGGTACAGGGTTTACTGAAGCTTTCTTT.

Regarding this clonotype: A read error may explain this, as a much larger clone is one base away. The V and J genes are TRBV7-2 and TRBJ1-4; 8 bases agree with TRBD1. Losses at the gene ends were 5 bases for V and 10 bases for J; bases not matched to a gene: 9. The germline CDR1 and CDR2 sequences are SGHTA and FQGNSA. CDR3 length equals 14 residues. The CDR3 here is CASSPDRGRGKLFF. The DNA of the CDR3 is TGTGCCAGCAGCCCTGACAGGGGAAGGGGAAAACTGTTTTTT.

The CDR3, as DNA: TGCAGCGTTGACAGGGGGGAGCAGTACTTC. Translation gives CSVDRGEQYF. The rearrangement links TRBV29-1 to TRBJ2-7, with 7 bases matching TRBD1. V lost 3 bases to trimming and J lost 7 bases; unmatched junction nucleotides: 0. Germline V CDR1 and CDR2: SQVTM, ANQGSEA. CDR3 length equals 10 residues.

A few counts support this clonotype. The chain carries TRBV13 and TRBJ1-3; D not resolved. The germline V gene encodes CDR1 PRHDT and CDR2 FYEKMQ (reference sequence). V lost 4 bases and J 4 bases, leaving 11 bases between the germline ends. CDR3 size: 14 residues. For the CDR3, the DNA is TGTGCCAGCAGCTCCCGACTCGAGGGAAACACCATATATTTT. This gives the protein CASSSRLEGNTIYF.

As DNA, the CDR3 is TGTGCCAGCAGCCTGACTAGCGGGGTCTTCGAGCAGTACTTC. Protein: CASSLTSGVFEQYF. This chain links TRBV7-8 with TRBJ2-7; 11 bases fit TRBD2. Trimming at V came to 5 bases and at J to 6 bases, leaving 6 bases not matched to a gene. The CDR3 is 14 amino acids. Germline V gene data show CDR1 as SGHVS and CDR2 as FQNEAQ.

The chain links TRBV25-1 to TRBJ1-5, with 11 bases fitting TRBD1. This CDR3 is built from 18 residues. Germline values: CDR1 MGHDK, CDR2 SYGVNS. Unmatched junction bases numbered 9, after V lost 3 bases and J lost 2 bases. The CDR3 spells CASSDEGTGGQGNQPQHF. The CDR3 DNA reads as TGTGCCAGCAGTGATGAAGGGACAGGGGGACAAGGCAATCAGCCCCAGCATTTT.

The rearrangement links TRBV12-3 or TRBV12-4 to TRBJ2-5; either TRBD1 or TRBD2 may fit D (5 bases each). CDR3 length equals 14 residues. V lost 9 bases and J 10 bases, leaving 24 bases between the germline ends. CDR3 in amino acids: CASWTQGSGVDQYF. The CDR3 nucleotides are TGTGCCAGTTGGACTCAGGGTTCTGGGGTGGACCAGTACTTC.

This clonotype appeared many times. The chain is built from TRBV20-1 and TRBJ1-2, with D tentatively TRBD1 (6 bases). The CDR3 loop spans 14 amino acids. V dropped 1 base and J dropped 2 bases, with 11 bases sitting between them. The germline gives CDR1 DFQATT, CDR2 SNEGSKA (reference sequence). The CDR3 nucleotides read TGCAGTGCTAGAGGGGACACCCGAAACTATGGCTACACCTTC. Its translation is CSARGDTRNYGYTF.

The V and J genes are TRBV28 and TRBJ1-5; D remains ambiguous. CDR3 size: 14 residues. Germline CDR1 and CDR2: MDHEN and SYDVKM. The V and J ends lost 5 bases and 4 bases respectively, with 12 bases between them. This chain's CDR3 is CASSPTNGNQPQHF. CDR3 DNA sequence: TGTGCCAGCAGTCCAACTAACGGGAATCAGCCCCAGCATTTT.

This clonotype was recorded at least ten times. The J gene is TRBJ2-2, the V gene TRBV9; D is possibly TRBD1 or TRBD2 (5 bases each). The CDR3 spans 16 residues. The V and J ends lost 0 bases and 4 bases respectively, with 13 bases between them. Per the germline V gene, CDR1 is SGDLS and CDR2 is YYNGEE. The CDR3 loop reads CASSVGLPGSTGELFF. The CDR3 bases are TGTGCCAGCAGCGTAGGACTTCCAGGGAGCACCGGGGAGCTGTTTTTT.

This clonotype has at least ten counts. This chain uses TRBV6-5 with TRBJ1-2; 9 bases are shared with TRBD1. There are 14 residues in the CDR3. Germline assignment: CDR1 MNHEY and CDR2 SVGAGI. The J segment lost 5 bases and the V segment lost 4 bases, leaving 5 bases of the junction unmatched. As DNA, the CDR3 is TGTGCCAGCAGTTTGGGACAGGGTAGTTATGGCTACACCTTC. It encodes CASSLGQGSYGYTF.

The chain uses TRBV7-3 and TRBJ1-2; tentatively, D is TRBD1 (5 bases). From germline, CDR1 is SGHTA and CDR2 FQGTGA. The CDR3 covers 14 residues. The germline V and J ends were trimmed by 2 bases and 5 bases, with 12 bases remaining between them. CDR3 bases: TGTGCCAGCAGCTTAGTGGGGGAGGAATATGGCTACACCTTC. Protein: CASSLVGEEYGYTF.

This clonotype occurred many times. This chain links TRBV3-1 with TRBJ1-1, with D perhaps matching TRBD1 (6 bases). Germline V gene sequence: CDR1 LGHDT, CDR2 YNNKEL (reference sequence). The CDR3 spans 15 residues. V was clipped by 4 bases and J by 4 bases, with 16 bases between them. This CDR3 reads CASSPSPTGTTEAFF. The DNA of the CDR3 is TGTGCCAGCAGCCCCTCGCCTACAGGGACCACTGAAGCTTTCTTT.

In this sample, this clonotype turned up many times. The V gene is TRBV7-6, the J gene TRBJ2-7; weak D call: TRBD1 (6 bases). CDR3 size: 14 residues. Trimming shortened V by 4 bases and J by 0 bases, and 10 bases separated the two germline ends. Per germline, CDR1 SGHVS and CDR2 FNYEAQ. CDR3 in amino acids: CASSSRQASYEQYF. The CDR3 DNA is TGTGCCAGCAGCTCGCGACAGGCCTCCTACGAGCAGTACTTC.

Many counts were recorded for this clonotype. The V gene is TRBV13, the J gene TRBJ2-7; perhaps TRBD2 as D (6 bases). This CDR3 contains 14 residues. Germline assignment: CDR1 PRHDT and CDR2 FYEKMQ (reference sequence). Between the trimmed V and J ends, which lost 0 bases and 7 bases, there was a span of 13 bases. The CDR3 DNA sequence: TGTGCCAGCAGCTTAGGCCCCCTGGAGGGAGAGCAGTACTTC. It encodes CASSLGPLEGEQYF.

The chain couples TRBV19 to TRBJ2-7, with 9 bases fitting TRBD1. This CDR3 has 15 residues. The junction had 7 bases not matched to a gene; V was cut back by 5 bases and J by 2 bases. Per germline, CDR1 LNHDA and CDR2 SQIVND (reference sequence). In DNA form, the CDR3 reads TGTGCCAGTAGTGACCGGGACAGGGTTCCCTACGAGCAGTACTTC. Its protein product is CASSDRDRVPYEQYF.

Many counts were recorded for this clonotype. This chain's CDR3 is CATIQTGLRTEAFF. CDR3 nucleotide sequence: TGTGCCACCATCCAAACAGGGCTACGGACTGAAGCTTTCTTT. The V call is TRBV24-1, the J call TRBJ1-1; D possibly corresponds to TRBD1 (6 bases). The germline gives CDR1 KGHDR, CDR2 SFDVKD. CDR3 length equals 14 residues. V lost 8 bases and J lost 5, with 17 bases in between.

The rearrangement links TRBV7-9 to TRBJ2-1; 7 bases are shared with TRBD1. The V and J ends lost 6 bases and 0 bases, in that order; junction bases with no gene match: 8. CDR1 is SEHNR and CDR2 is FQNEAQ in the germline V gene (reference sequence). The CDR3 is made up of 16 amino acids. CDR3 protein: CASSVGDSSSYNEQFF. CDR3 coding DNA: TGTGCCAGCAGTGTTGGGGACAGCAGCTCCTACAATGAGCAGTTCTTC.

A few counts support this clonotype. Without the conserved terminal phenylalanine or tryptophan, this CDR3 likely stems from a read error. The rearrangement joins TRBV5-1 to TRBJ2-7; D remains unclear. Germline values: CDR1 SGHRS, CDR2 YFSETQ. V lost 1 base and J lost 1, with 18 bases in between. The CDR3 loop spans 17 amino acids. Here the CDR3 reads CASSLSKGMVVSYEQYL. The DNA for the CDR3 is TGCGCCAGCAGCTTGTCAAAAGGGATGGTGGTGTCCTACGAGCAGTACCTC.

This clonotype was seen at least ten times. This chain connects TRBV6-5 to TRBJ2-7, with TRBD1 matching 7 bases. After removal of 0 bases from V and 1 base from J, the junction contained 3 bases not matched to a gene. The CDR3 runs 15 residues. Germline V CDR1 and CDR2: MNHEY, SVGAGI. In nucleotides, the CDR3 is TGTGCCAGCAGTTACTCAGGGGGCCCTTCCTACGAGCAGTACTTC. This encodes CASSYSGGPSYEQYF.

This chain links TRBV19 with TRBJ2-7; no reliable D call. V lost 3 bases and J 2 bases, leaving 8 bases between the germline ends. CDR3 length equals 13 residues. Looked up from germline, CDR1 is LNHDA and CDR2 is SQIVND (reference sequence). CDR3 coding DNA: TGTGCCAGTAGTATGGGTCTGCCCTACGAGCAGTACTTC. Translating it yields CASSMGLPYEQYF.

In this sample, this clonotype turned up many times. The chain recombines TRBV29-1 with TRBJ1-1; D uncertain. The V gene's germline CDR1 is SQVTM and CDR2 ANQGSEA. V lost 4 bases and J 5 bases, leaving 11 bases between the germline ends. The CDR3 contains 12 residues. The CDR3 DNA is TGCAGCGTTGGGCAAATTGGTACTGAAGCTTTCTTT. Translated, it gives CSVGQIGTEAFF.

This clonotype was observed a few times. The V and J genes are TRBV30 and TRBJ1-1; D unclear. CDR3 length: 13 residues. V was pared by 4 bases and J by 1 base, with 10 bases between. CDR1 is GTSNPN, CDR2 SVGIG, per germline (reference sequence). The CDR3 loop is CAWTGRPNTEAFF. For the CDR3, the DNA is TGTGCCTGGACAGGCAGGCCGAACACTGAAGCTTTCTTT.

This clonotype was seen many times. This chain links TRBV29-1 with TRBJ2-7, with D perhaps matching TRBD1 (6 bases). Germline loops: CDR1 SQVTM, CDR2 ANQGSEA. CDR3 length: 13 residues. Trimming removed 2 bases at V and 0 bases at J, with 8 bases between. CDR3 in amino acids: CSVERGHSYEQYF. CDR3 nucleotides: TGCAGCGTTGAAAGGGGACACTCCTACGAGCAGTACTTC.